A selection of T cell receptor beta chains follows, all from one sample in a study of cytomegalovirus exposure and HLA in healthy donors. Sequencing was performed with immunoSEQ multiplex PCR; in TCRdb, only in-frame clones are kept and a portion is missing. The sample has some 80,000 clones, approximately 96% seen once; the top ten hold 1.3%. The sample consisted of PBMCs. The receptors come from a woman under 30 in good health and CMV-seronegative. Each CDR3 is given with its conserved first and last residue. A D gene is named only where the DNA matches it firmly. Only some rows state a clone size, as once, few, many or a class for expanded clones.

TRBJ2-2 - TRBV6-6 - TGTGCCAGCAGACGGGCGAACACCGGGGAGCTGTTTTTT CASRRANTGELFF
TRBJ2-5 once TRBV5-1 - TGCGCCAGCAGCTACGGGGAAGAGACCCAGTACTTC CASSYGEETQYF
TRBJ1-2 - TRBV28 TRBD1 TGTGCCAGCAGTTTCGACAGGGAAGGGTCTATGGGCTACACCTTC CASSFDREGSMGYTF
TRBJ2-3 - TRBV7-8 - TGTGCCAGCAGCTTAGCCGCTCAGGGACTGTATTTT CASSLAAQGLYF
TRBJ2-1 - TRBV6-1 - TGTGCCAGCAGTGAAATGGCCGGGGGACAGTTCTTC CASSEMAGGQFF
TRBJ2-7 - TRBV18 TRBD2 TGTGCCAGCTCACCAGATCTAGCGGGAGGTTGGGAGCAGTACTTC CASSPDLAGGWEQYF
TRBJ2-1 - TRBV27 TRBD2 TGTGCCAGCAGCCCCGGGACTACTGACAATGAGCAGTTCTTC CASSPGTTDNEQFF
TRBJ1-2 once TRBV7-9 - TGTGCCAGCAGCCCTCCGCCGGACAGTGGATTTAACTATGGCTACACCTTC CASSPPPDSGFNYGYTF
TRBJ2-3 - TRBV7-8 - TGTGCCAGCAGCCTGATGGAGACGCAGTATTTT CASSLMETQYF
TRBJ1-4 - TRBV2 - TGTGCCAGCACCAGACAGGAGAGGGTCGAAAAACTGTTTTTT CASTRQERVEKLFF
TRBJ1-6 - TRBV18 - TGTGCCAGCTCACCGGGGGGCTCCTATAATTCACCCCTCCACTTT CASSPGGSYNSPLHF
TRBJ1-2 - TRBV6-1 - TGTGCCAGCAGTGACCTCTTTACACAGGCTAGGGGCTACACCTTC CASSDLFTQARGYTF
TRBJ1-5 - TRBV7-9 - TGTGCCAGCAGCCCTACTGTAGAGCAGCCCCAGCATTTT CASSPTVEQPQHF
TRBJ2-3 - TRBV29-1 TRBD2 TGCAGCGTTGAAGCTTCAGGACTAGCGGGGATCACAGATACGCAGTATTTT CSVEASGLAGITDTQYF
TRBJ1-1 - TRBV10-2 - TGCGCCAGCAGCTGGGACATGAACACTGAAGCTTTCTTT CASSWDMNTEAFF
TRBJ2-1 - TRBV9 TRBD2 TGTGCCAGCAGCGTTTCTAGCGGGAGCTCCTACAATGAGCAGTTCTTC CASSVSSGSSYNEQFF
TRBJ2-1 - TRBV25-1 - TGTGCCAGCAGCCACTCGGCCGGGACTCCAAGGGACAATGAGCAGTTCTTC CASSHSAGTPRDNEQFF
TRBJ1-5 once TRBV7-9 - TGTGCCAGCAGCCTACAGGGAAGCAATCAGCCCCAGCATTTT CASSLQGSNQPQHF
TRBJ2-1 - TRBV5-6 - TGTGCCAGCAGCTATGGGACTTACAATGAGCAGTTCTTC CASSYGTYNEQFF
TRBJ2-1 - TRBV7-9 TRBD2 TGTGCCAGCAGCCGCGGACTAGGGTCCTACAATGAGCAGTTCTTC CASSRGLGSYNEQFF